This T cell receptor (beta chain) was sequenced for a study of T cell responses to AZD1222 COVID-19 vaccine. Study observations and caveats: All repertoire sampling was performed exclusively after the peak T cell response. Vaccine-associated CD4 TCRs ranged over spike, dominating at 160-218 and 743-854.

Concerning this clone itself: Its antigen is as yet unknown.

Using immunoSEQ multiplex PCR, the repertoire was profiled, and TCRdb retains in-frame clones only, with some absent. The table shows around 200,000 clones, with roughly 93% occurring only once. This CDR3 contains 14 residues. With 4 bases removed from V and 1 base from J, the gap between germline ends came to 12 bases. Germline-derived CDR1 and CDR2 are SGHDT and YYEEEE. The clonotype comes from an adult in good health. J is TRBJ2-7 and V is TRBV5-6; D is unresolved. The sample was peripheral blood, taken on day 0 of AZD1222 vaccination. For the CDR3, the DNA is TGTGCCAGCAGCCCCCGGGTTACTTCCTACGAGCAGTACTTC. This gives the protein CASSPRVTSYEQYF. Full variable domain (rest looked up from reference TRBV5-6 and TRBJ2-7): DAGVTQSPTHLIKTRGQQVTLRCSPKSGHDTVSWYQQALGQGPQFIFQYYEEEERQRGNFPDRFSGHQFPNYSSELNVNALLLGDSALYLCASSPRVTSYEQYFGPGTRLTVT.